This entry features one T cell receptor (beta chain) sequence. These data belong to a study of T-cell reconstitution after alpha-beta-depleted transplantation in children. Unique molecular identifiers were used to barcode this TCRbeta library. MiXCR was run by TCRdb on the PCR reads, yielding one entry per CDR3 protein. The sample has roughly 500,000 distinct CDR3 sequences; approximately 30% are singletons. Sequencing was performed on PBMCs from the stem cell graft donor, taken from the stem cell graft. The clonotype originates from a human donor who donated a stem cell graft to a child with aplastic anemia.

The CDR3 region is CAMGLGDGYGYTF. CDR3 bases: TGTGCCATGGGCCTCGGGGATGGCTATGGCTACACCTTC. The rearrangement links TRBV28 to TRBJ1-2, with no clear D. This CDR3 comprises 13 residues. V lost 10 bases, J lost 4 bases, and 16 bases lay in between. CDR1 and CDR2 from the germline V gene are MDHEN and SYDVKM.